This T cell receptor (beta chain) comes out of a study of blood T cell repertoires in COVID-19. Method: immunoSEQ multiplex PCR; TCRdb's copy keeps in-frame clones and lacks some. Of fewer than 90,000 clones in the sample, 55% to 75% were seen once. Sequencing was done on a sample of peripheral blood. The source is a woman aged 80 or over with acute or convalescent COVID-19.

Written as DNA, the CDR3 is TGTGCCAGCAGCCAAGACAGGGTGGAGGGAATGGGCTATGGCTACACCTTC. This codes for CASSQDRVEGMGYGYTF. The chain recombines TRBV4-2 with TRBJ1-2; the D gene is possibly TRBD1 (5 bases). Germline V lookup: CDR1 LGHNA, CDR2 YNFKEQ. This CDR3 has 17 amino acids. V lost 0 bases to trimming and J lost 4 bases, with 18 bases between them.